This T cell receptor (beta chain) was captured in a study of blood T cell repertoires in COVID-19. Libraries were prepared by immunoSEQ multiplex PCR; TCRdb keeps only in-frame clonotypes and omits some of them. Of some 200,000 clones listed, 75% to 85% are singletons. In its sample, this clone was seen a few times. Which cohort a participant joined came from the clinical history participants gave. The material sequenced was PBMCs or T cells enriched from blood (not recorded which). This TCR came from a man aged 35-49 years who had recovered from COVID-19.

In DNA, the CDR3 is TGTGCCAGCACCGTGGGAGGGAGTTTCTACGAGCAGTACTTC. This translates into CASTVGGSFYEQYF. The V and J genes are TRBV11-2 and TRBJ2-7, with TRBD2 identical over 7 bases. After removal of 7 bases from V and 3 bases from J, the junction contained 9 bases not matched to a gene. CDR3 size: 14 residues. CDR1 is SGHAT and CDR2 is FQNNGV in the germline V gene.